Shown below are 11 T cell receptor beta chains from a single sample sequenced in a study of T cell responses to AZD1222 COVID-19 vaccine. Clones were read by immunoSEQ multiplex PCR, and TCRdb kept only the in-frame ones, dropping some. Among approximately 150,000 clones listed, 89% were seen once. The specimen comprised peripheral blood, sampled 28 days after the second AZD1222 dose. These receptors were taken from an adult who received the AZD1222 COVID-19 vaccine.

The rearrangement uses TRBV4-1 and TRBJ2-1, with TRBD2 as a possible D gene (5 bases). CDR3 length: 16 residues. CDR1 and CDR2 (germline): MGHRA, YSYEKL. V lost 1 base to trimming and J lost 5 bases, with 15 bases between them. The CDR3 region has the DNA TGCGCCAGCAGCCAAGGAGGGATTGCCACGAACAATGAGCAGTTCTTC. Translated: CASSQGGIATNNEQFF.

The chain links TRBV29-1 to TRBJ2-7, with TRBD1 matching over 9 bases. From germline, CDR1 is SQVTM and CDR2 ANQGSEA. V shed 4 bases, J shed 1 base, and the junction held 5 bases outside the gene matches. The length of the CDR3 is 14 residues. The CDR3 sequence is CSVVRTGVSYEQYF. The CDR3 DNA reads TGCAGCGTTGTCAGGACAGGGGTTTCCTACGAGCAGTACTTC.

The chain recombines TRBV6-5 with TRBJ2-2; D remains unclear. Trimming removed 6 bases at V and 4 bases at J, with 6 bases between. The CDR3 consists of 12 residues. Germline assignment: CDR1 MNHEY and CDR2 SVGAGI. The CDR3 nucleotides are TGTGCCAGCAGCCCAAGCACCGGGGAGCTGTTTTTT. It specifies CASSPSTGELFF.

This clone came up once. The chain has TRBV19 and TRBJ2-7, with D tentatively TRBD1 (6 bases). V lost 7 bases and J 6 bases, leaving 25 bases between the germline ends. Germline V CDR1 and CDR2: LNHDA, SQIVND (reference sequence). The CDR3 is made up of 16 amino acids. The chain's CDR3 is CASNPQGDKQECEQYF. DNA for the CDR3: TGTGCCAGTAACCCTCAAGGGGACAAGCAAGAGTGCGAGCAGTACTTC.

A single count supports this clone. The V and J genes are TRBV11-2 and TRBJ2-7; D gene ambiguous. This CDR3 is 14 amino acids long. Between the trimmed V and J ends, which lost 1 base and 0 bases, there was a span of 7 bases. Germline V gene lookup returns CDR1 SGHAT and CDR2 FQNNGV. The CDR3 region has the DNA TGTGCCAGCAGCTTAGGTAGTGCCTCCTACGAGCAGTACTTC. Protein sequence: CASSLGSASYEQYF. Full variable domain (rest looked up from reference TRBV11-2 and TRBJ2-7): EAGVAQSPRYKIIEKRQSVAFWCNPISGHATLYWYQQILGQGPKLLIQFQNNGVVDDSQLPKDRFSAERLKGVDSTLKIQPAKLEDSAVYLCASSLGSASYEQYFGPGTRLTVT.

The chain joins TRBV28 to TRBJ2-7, with D hard to call. This CDR3 contains 13 residues. The germline V and J ends were trimmed by 3 bases and 5 bases, with 11 bases remaining between them. CDR1 is MDHEN, CDR2 SYDVKM, per germline. The CDR3: CASSFLSSDEQYF. The CDR3 nucleotides are TGTGCCAGCAGTTTTCTAAGCTCAGACGAGCAGTACTTC.

The chain links TRBV30 to TRBJ2-1; 13 bases match TRBD2. Trimming took 5 bases from V and 3 from J; bases not matched to a gene: 1. This CDR3 has 14 amino acids. Germline assignment: CDR1 GTSNPN and CDR2 SVGIG (reference sequence). CDR3 nucleotides: TGTGCCTGGTGGACTAGCGGGAGCTACAATGAGCAGTTCTTC. Protein product: CAWWTSGSYNEQFF.

This chain links TRBV7-2 with TRBJ1-2; 8 nucleotides line up with TRBD1. This CDR3 contains 14 residues. In germline, CDR1 is SGHTA, CDR2 FQGNSA. V trimming: 3 bases; J trimming: 4 bases; junction bases outside the gene matches: 4. This chain's CDR3 is CASSFDQGAYGYTF. CDR3 DNA sequence: TGTGCCAGCAGCTTCGATCAGGGGGCCTATGGCTACACCTTC.

The V call is TRBV29-1, the J call TRBJ1-2, with 8 bases identical to TRBD1. CDR3 length: 16 residues. The trim removed 0 bases at V and 2 bases at J, leaving 8 bases unmatched. Per germline, CDR1 SQVTM and CDR2 ANQGSEA. The CDR3 region is CSVEDFYRGKNYGYTF. The CDR3 DNA is TGCAGCGTTGAAGACTTCTACAGGGGGAAAAACTATGGCTACACCTTC. The variable domain in full, with the rest retrieved from reference TRBV29-1 and TRBJ1-2, is SAVISQKPSRDICQRGTSLTIQCQVDSQVTMMFWYRQQPGQSLTLIATANQGSEATYESGFVIDKFPISRPNLTFSTLTVSNMSPEDSSIYLCSVEDFYRGKNYGYTFGSGTRLTVV.

In this sample, this clone turned up once. This rearrangement joins TRBV28 to TRBJ1-6, with 11 bases matching TRBD1. Looked up from germline, CDR1 is MDHEN and CDR2 is SYDVKM. Unmatched junction bases numbered 9, after V lost 4 bases and J lost 10 bases. The CDR3 has 16 amino acids. CDR3 sequence (DNA): TGTGCCAGCAGTTGGGGGACAGGGGGAGTGGCCTCACCCCTCCACTTT. Its translation: CASSWGTGGVASPLHF.

This rearrangement joins TRBV6-4 to TRBJ1-5, with D possibly TRBD1 on 5 matching bases. Germline values: CDR1 MRHNA, CDR2 SNTAGT. V shed 6 bases and J shed 2 bases, with 29 bases lying between them. This CDR3 is 20 amino acids long. CDR3: CASRGHRRAGEEVGNQPQHF. The CDR3 bases are TGTGCCAGCAGGGGGCATCGTCGGGCAGGAGAGGAGGTGGGCAATCAGCCCCAGCATTTT.